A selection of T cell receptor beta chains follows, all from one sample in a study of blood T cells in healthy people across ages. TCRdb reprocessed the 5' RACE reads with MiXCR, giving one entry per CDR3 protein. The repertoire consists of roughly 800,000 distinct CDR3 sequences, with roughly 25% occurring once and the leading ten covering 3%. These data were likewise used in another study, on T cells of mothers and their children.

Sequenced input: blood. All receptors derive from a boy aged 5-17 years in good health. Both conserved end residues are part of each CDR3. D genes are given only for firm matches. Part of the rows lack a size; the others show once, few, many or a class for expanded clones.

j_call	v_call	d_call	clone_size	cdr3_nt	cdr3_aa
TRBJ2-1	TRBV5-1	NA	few	TGCGCCAGCAGCTTGGCCAGTCAAAGCTCCTACAATGAGCAGTTCTTC	CASSLASQSSYNEQFF
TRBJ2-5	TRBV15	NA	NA	TGTGCCACCAGCAGAGAAAAGGTTCGGGAGACCCAGTACTTC	CATSREKVRETQYF
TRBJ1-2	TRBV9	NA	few	TGTGCCAGCAGCACCGGGATGGACGGCGTAGGCTACACCTTC	CASSTGMDGVGYTF
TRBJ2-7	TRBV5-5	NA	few	TGTGCCAGCAGCTATTCCGGGACTCCTCTTTACGAGCAGTACTTC	CASSYSGTPLYEQYF
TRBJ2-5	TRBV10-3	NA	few	TGTGCCATCAGCGAAGATTCCATAGTGGGGGAGACCCAGTACTTC	CAISEDSIVGETQYF
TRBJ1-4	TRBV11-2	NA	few	TGTGCCAGCAGACGGGGCGCCCAGGGCAAAAATGAAAAACTGTTTTTT	CASRRGAQGKNEKLFF
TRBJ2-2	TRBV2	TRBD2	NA	TGTGCCAGCAGGGATGGTACTAGCGGGAACACCGGGGAGCTGTTTTTT	CASRDGTSGNTGELFF
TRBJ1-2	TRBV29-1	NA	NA	TGCAGCGTCTCGGAGGGCTCAGGGTGGATTAACTATGGCTACACCTTC	CSVSEGSGWINYGYTF
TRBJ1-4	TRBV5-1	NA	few	TGCGCCAGCAGCCCCCCTGGGGGGACGCGGTATGAAAAACTGTTTTTT	CASSPPGGTRYEKLFF
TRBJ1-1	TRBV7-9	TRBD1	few	TGTGCCAGCAGTCGGGACAGGCCGACTGAAGCTTTCTTT	CASSRDRPTEAFF
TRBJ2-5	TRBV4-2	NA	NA	TGTGCCAGCAGCCAAGGGCTAGGAAGGGCCCAAGAGACCCAGTACTTC	CASSQGLGRAQETQYF
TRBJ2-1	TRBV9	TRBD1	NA	TGTGCCAGCAGCGACAATCGGGACAGCTCGGCCAATGAGCAGTTCTTC	CASSDNRDSSANEQFF
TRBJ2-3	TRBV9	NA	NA	TGTGCCAGCAATCGGAGGGGGGGAGCGGATACGCAGTATTTT	CASNRRGGADTQYF
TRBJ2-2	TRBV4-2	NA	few	TGTGCCAGCAGCCAAGATGGGGCGGGGCCTCGCACCGGGGAGCTGTTTTTT	CASSQDGAGPRTGELFF
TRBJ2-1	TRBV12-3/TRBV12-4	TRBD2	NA	TGTGCCAGCAGTTTTAGCCGGGGGGGCGGAGGAAATGAGCAGTTCTTC	CASSFSRGGGGNEQFF
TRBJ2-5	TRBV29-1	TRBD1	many	TGCAGCTCCCCGGTGGGCAGGGGGCAAGAGACCCAGTACTTC	CSSPVGRGQETQYF
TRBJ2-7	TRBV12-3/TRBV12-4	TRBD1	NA	TGTGCCAGCAGTTTACTGACAGGGCACGAGCAGTACTTC	CASSLLTGHEQYF
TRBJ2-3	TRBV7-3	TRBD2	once	TGTGCCAGCAGCCGGACTAGCGGGCGTAGCACAGATACGCAGTATTTT	CASSRTSGRSTDTQYF
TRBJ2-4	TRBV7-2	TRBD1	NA	TGTGCCAGCAGCTTAACCCGGGACAGCCGACGACGCATTCAGTACTTC	CASSLTRDSRRRIQYF
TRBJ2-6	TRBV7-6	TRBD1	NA	TGTGCCAGCACCCGGGACAGGAACTCTGGGGCCAACGTCCTGACTTTC	CASTRDRNSGANVLTF
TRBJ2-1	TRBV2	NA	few	TGTGCCAGCCTTCGGCAGGGAGCGGGTGAGCAGTTCTTC	CASLRQGAGEQFF
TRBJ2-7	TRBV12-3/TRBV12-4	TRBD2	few	TGTGCCAGCACCTTCGGGAGGCGGACCTCCTACGAGCAGTACTTC	CASTFGRRTSYEQYF
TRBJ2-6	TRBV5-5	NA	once	TGTGCCAGCAGTTTCGCCCACTCTGGGGCCAACGTCCTGACTTTC	CASSFAHSGANVLTF
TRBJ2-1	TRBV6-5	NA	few	TGTGCCAGCAGTTACTCCGACCCGGACCATGAGCAGTTCTTC	CASSYSDPDHEQFF
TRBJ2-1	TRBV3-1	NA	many	TGTGCCAGCAGCCAAGTCGGGGGATTTGAGCAGTTCTTC	CASSQVGGFEQFF
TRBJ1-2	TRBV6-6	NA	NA	TGTGCCAGCAGGGGGTGGGGTCCACACTATGGCTACACCTTC	CASRGWGPHYGYTF
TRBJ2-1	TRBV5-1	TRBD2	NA	TGCGCCAGCAGCTTGCAAGCGGGGGGAAACAATGAGCAGTTCTTC	CASSLQAGGNNEQFF
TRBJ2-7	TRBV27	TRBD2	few	TGTGCCAGCAGTTTGTCGACTAGCGGGGCCTACGAGCAGTACTTC	CASSLSTSGAYEQYF
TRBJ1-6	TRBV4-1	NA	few	TGCGCCAGCGCGGTGAGGGTGACAGACAATTCACCCCTCCACTTT	CASAVRVTDNSPLHF
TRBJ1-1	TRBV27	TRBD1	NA	TGTGCCAGCGGACAGGGGGCAGGAACTGAAGCTTTCTTT	CASGQGAGTEAFF
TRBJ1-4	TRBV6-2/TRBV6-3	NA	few	TGTGCCAGCACCACCCGAACGGGACGGAGTAATGAAAAACTGTTTTTT	CASTTRTGRSNEKLFF
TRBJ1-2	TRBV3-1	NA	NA	TGTGCCAGCAGCCAAGATCGTCAGGGCGGGACCTTC	CASSQDRQGGTF
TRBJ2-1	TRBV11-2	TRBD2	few	TGTGCCAGCAGCACTGCTAGCGGGTACTACAATGAGCAGTTCTTC	CASSTASGYYNEQFF
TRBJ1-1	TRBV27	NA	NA	TGTGCCAGCAGTTCCCGCCCCGGGAGGGGCACTGAAGCTTTCTTT	CASSSRPGRGTEAFF
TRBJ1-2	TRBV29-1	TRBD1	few	TGCAGCGTTGCAGGGGGATTTAACTATGGCTACACCTTC	CSVAGGFNYGYTF
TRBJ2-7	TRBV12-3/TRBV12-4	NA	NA	TGTGCCAGCAGTTTTTCCCTTTTCCCCTACGAGCAGTACTTC	CASSFSLFPYEQYF
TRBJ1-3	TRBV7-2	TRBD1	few	TGTGCCAGCAGCTTAGCCTCGATGACAGGGAAAGAATATTTT	CASSLASMTGKEYF
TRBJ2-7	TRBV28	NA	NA	TGTGCCAGCAGTCCTCCCGGACTCCCGTACTCCTACGAGCAGTACTTC	CASSPPGLPYSYEQYF
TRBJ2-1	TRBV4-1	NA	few	TGCGCCAGCAGCCAAGATCAGGGTTACAGCGACTCCTACAATGAGCAGTTCTTC	CASSQDQGYSDSYNEQFF
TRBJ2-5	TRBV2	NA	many	TGTGCCAGCAGTGAATTTAGTATGGAGACCCAGTACTTC	CASSEFSMETQYF
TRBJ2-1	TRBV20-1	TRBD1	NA	TGCAGTGCTATCACCTTCTACCGGGACAGGGAAGGCAATGAGCAGTTCTTC	CSAITFYRDREGNEQFF
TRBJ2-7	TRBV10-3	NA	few	TGTGCCATCAGTGGGGGGGAAGGGGCGCTTGATTTGAAGTACTTC	CAISGGEGALDLKYF
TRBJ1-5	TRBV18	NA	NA	TGTGCCAGCTCACCAGGACAGACCCAGCCCCAGCATTTT	CASSPGQTQPQHF
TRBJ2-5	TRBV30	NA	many	TGTGCCTGTATCGCCGAGGTTGGAGGCAAATACTTC	CACIAEVGGKYF
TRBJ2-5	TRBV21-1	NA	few	TGTGCCAGCAGCAAAGACCTGGCTTTCCGGGATCAAGAGACCCAGTACTTC	CASSKDLAFRDQETQYF
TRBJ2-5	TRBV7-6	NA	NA	TGTGCCAGCAGCGTCACAAACAGGGTCCAAGAGACCCAGTACTTC	CASSVTNRVQETQYF
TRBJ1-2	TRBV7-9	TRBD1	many	TGTGCCAGCAGCTTGACAGGGGTAGACTATGGCTACACCTTC	CASSLTGVDYGYTF
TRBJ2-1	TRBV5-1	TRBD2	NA	TGCGCCAGCAGCTTGAGACCTGTAGCGGGGTACCTCAGCTCCTACAATGAGCAGTTCTTC	CASSLRPVAGYLSSYNEQFF
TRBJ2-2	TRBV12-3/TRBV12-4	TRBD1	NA	TGTGCCAGCAGTTACGGACAGGGAAACACCGGGGAGCTGTTTTTT	CASSYGQGNTGELFF
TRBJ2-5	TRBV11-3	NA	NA	TGTGCCAGCAGCGCCAACCCCGGGGCGAAAGAGACCCAGTACTTC	CASSANPGAKETQYF
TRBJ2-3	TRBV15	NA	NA	TGTGCCACCAGCAGGATGGGTGATGCGGATACGCAGTATTTT	CATSRMGDADTQYF
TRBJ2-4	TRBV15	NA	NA	TGTGCCACCAGTGACGGAGGGTCGGACATTCAGTACTTC	CATSDGGSDIQYF
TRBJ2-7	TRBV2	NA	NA	TGTGCCAGCAGAGGGGCGTTCTCCTACGAGCAGTACTTC	CASRGAFSYEQYF
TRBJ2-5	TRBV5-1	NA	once	TGCGCCAGCAGCCCCCGGGGGTGGGGGATCAAAGAGACCCAGTACTTC	CASSPRGWGIKETQYF
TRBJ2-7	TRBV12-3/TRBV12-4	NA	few	TGTGCCAGCAGTTTAGGGCTGGGGGTTCGATACGAGCAGTACTTC	CASSLGLGVRYEQYF